This T cell receptor (beta chain) was retrieved from a study of response to subunit inactivated influenza vaccine. TCRdb redid the calling of the RT-PCR reads with MiXCR, one entry per CDR3 protein. This table has 500,000 to 550,000 distinct CDR3 sequences, approximately 22% appearing once. Study-wide results and caveats: It was suggested by the authors that few new T cells are recruited by each seasonal influenza vaccination.

This CDR3 has 16 residues. Per germline, CDR1 LGHNA and CDR2 YSLEER. The V end was cut by 0 bases, the J end by 2 bases, with 14 bases between. With respect to this clonotype: Its antigen remains unidentified.

The same data also contributed to another study, on T cells expressing NK-cell markers. As that report states: UMI-tagged 5'RACE template switching yielded the TCR beta cDNA. From sorted CD3+CD56+NKG2C+, CD3+CD56+NKG2C- and CD3+CD56-NKG2C+ T cells came the TCR beta repertoires. Of eight sequenced donors, seven were HCMV-seropositive and one HCMV-seronegative. For roughly 6 donors, the dominant NKG2C+ clonotypes made up roughly 1.0-7.0% of their CD8+ T cells.

The source material was CD4+ T cells sorted from PBMCs, sampled less than 13 days after vaccination. The rearrangement joins TRBV4-3 to TRBJ2-7, with D possibly TRBD1 on 6 matching bases. This sequence originates from a man aged 50 or older who received an inactivated influenza vaccine. The CDR3 region is CASSQDPRGIPYEQYF. The CDR3 DNA reads TGCGCCAGCAGCCAAGATCCGAGGGGGATCCCCTACGAGCAGTACTTC.